The T cell receptor (beta chain) described here comes from a study of cytomegalovirus exposure and HLA in healthy donors. Study-wide results and caveats: Reportedly, cytomegalovirus status was diagnosed with high sensitivity and specificity. A few of the chains that were CMV-associated were confirmed in vitro to be specific for CMV antigens.

To note about this clone: Its antigen is not identified.

Assay: immunoSEQ multiplex PCR; the TCRdb copy retains only in-frame clones and omits some. Of some 290,000 clones in the sample, roughly 88% were seen once. The CDR3 totals 13 residues. From germline, CDR1 is MNHNS and CDR2 SASEGT. Trimming shortened V by 3 bases and J by 2 bases, and 8 bases separated the two germline ends. This sequence originates from a man aged 30 to 39 in good health and CMV-seronegative. Material: PBMCs. V usage is TRBV6-1 and J usage is TRBJ2-7; D is undetermined. CDR3 loop: CASSDQRPYEQYF. CDR3 DNA: TGTGCCAGCAGTGACCAGCGACCCTACGAGCAGTACTTC.